This T cell receptor beta chain was retrieved from a study of blood T cell repertoires in COVID-19. Study-wide background: Researchers got acute and convalescent COVID-19 samples from the United States, Italy and Spain.

CDR1 is SGHTS and CDR2 is YDEGEE in the germline V gene. The CDR3 spans 17 residues. V lost 4 bases to trimming and J lost 1 base, with 17 bases between them. In the authors' workflow: Estimation of nucleated cell counts relied on the amplification of reference gene primers. The assay was immunoSEQ multiplex PCR, and TCRdb's table has in-frame clones only and misses some. The V and J calls and clone size come from that table; D and trimming were worked out from the DNA. The repertoire holds about 170,000 clones, with approximately 95% as singletons. The TCR sequence derives from a woman aged 45-65 years with acute or convalescent COVID-19. The sample was peripheral blood. J is TRBJ2-2 and V is TRBV5-8; the D gene is possibly TRBD2 (5 bases). The CDR3 DNA is TGTGCCAGCAGCACCCCGGACTGGACGGGGAACACCGGGGAGCTGTTTTTT. As protein: CASSTPDWTGNTGELFF. The variable domain in full, with the rest retrieved from reference TRBV5-8 and TRBJ2-2, is EAGVTQSPTHLIKTRGQQATLRCSPISGHTSVYWYQQALGLGLQFLLWYDEGEERNRGNFPPRFSGRQFPNYSSELNVNALELEDSALYLCASSTPDWTGNTGELFFGEGSRLTVL.